Reported below is one T cell receptor beta chain. Its antigen is currently unknown. This CDR3 region has 11 residues. The V end lost 3 bases, the J end lost 6 bases, and 8 bases lay between the germline ends. Per germline, CDR1 GTSNPN and CDR2 SVGIG (reference sequence). Treatment meaning: oral pan-JAK inhibitor, 5-10 mg twice daily. Sampling of alopecia areata patients yielded lesional scalp punch biopsies as well as peripheral blood. The sample is drawn from a study of CD8+ T cells in alopecia areata. Study-wide points: How baseline CD8+ expansion relates to response remains uncertain (there was one nonresponder). Compared with mice, patients displayed less clear TCR sharing, possibly for HLA-related reasons. Among the top 100, expanded CD8+ clones were significantly decreased by tofacitinib, as was scalp clonality.

It was cDNA, reverse transcribed from extracted RNA, that served as the sequencing template. Repertoires were generated with immunoSEQ multiplex PCR, while TCRdb's copy carries only in-frame clones and drops some. This repertoire shows about 120,000 clones, roughly 55% found once; its top ten account for around 6%. The sample consisted of CD4+ T cells sorted from blood, taken at week 4, from a patient treated with tofacitinib. This chain links TRBV30 with TRBJ1-1, with D perhaps matching TRBD1 (5 bases). This clonotype was obtained from a human donor with alopecia areata. CDR3 sequence reads: CAWSRDPEAFF. The CDR3 DNA follows: TGTGCCTGGAGCCGGGACCCTGAAGCTTTCTTT.